These 8 T cell receptor beta chains were sequenced from one sample in a study of blood T cell repertoires in COVID-19. Sequencing used immunoSEQ multiplex PCR; TCRdb keeps in-frame clones, though not all of them. Of roughly 190,000 clones in the sample, about 89% are singletons; the top ten hold approximately 3.5%. The specimen sequenced was peripheral blood. The receptor set was obtained from a man aged 70-80 years with acute or convalescent COVID-19.

The J gene is TRBJ2-6, the V gene TRBV28, with D uncertain. The germline gives CDR1 MDHEN, CDR2 SYDVKM. CDR3 length: 16 amino acids. The V and J ends lost 5 bases and 2 bases respectively, with 13 bases between them. The CDR3 is CASSGESFAGANVLTF. The CDR3 DNA is TGTGCCAGCAGTGGTGAGAGCTTCGCTGGGGCCAACGTCCTGACTTTC.

The chain joins TRBV11-2 to TRBJ1-1; D not certain. This CDR3 is built from 15 residues. The germline CDR1 and CDR2 sequences are SGHAT and FQNNGV. V lost 5 bases and J 0 bases, leaving 13 bases between the germline ends. The CDR3 region has the DNA TGTGCCAGCAGCCCGAAACAGAACATGAACACTGAAGCTTTCTTT. As protein: CASSPKQNMNTEAFF. The whole variable domain, filled in from reference TRBV11-2 and TRBJ1-1, reads EAGVAQSPRYKIIEKRQSVAFWCNPISGHATLYWYQQILGQGPKLLIQFQNNGVVDDSQLPKDRFSAERLKGVDSTLKIQPAKLEDSAVYLCASSPKQNMNTEAFFGQGTRLTVV.

This clone turned up a few times. This chain connects TRBV6-1 to TRBJ1-1; D gene unclear. CDR3 size: 13 residues. The V and J ends lost 2 bases and 3 bases respectively, with 7 bases between them. The germline CDR1 and CDR2 sequences are MNHNS and SASEGT. CDR3 DNA sequence: TGTGCCAGCAGTGAAATGAGAGACACTGAAGCTTTCTTT. This gives the protein CASSEMRDTEAFF.

This clone was seen a few times. The rearrangement joins TRBV28 to TRBJ1-3; D remains unclear. The CDR3 runs 15 residues. The V end was cut by 7 bases, the J end by 3 bases, with 16 bases between. Per germline, CDR1 MDHEN and CDR2 SYDVKM. CDR3 in amino acids: CASTFGVFRGNTIYF. Written as DNA, the CDR3 is TGTGCCAGCACCTTCGGGGTTTTCCGTGGAAACACCATATATTTT.

The gene calls are TRBV28 and TRBJ2-7; TRBD1 aligns across 7 bases. CDR3 length: 17 amino acids. Losses at the gene ends were 4 bases for V and 2 bases for J; bases not matched to a gene: 14. The germline V gene encodes CDR1 MDHEN and CDR2 SYDVKM. For the CDR3, the DNA is TGTGCCAGCAGTTCCCCCCGAACAGGGGCCGCAACCTACGAGCAGTACTTC. It is translated as CASSSPRTGAATYEQYF.

This clone was recorded a few times. The V call is TRBV30, the J call TRBJ1-2; D ambiguous. Trimming took 4 bases from V and 6 from J, leaving 12 bases between them. The length of the CDR3 is 12 residues. Germline V gene lookup returns CDR1 GTSNPN and CDR2 SVGIG (reference sequence). DNA of the CDR3: TGTGCCTGGACCCTTGGGCCGAATGGCTACACCTTC. Translated, it gives CAWTLGPNGYTF.

This clone was picked up a small number of times. The chain carries TRBV6-1 and TRBJ2-1, with D possibly being TRBD1 (6 bases). Germline V lookup: CDR1 MNHNS, CDR2 SASEGT. Deletions cut 2 bases from V and 0 bases from J, with 8 bases between. This CDR3 has 15 amino acids. CDR3 sequence: CASSEMTGSYNEQFF. As DNA, the CDR3 is TGTGCCAGCAGTGAAATGACAGGCTCCTACAATGAGCAGTTCTTC.

As DNA, the CDR3 is TGTGCCAGCGCAACTAGCGGGGAAGAGACCCAGTACTTC. Translated, it gives CASATSGEETQYF. V and J are TRBV12-3 or TRBV12-4 and TRBJ2-5; 10 bases agree with TRBD2. The CDR3 runs 13 residues. V was clipped by 8 bases and J by 3 bases; unmatched bases: 3.